Listed below are T cell receptor beta chains from one sample, sequenced in a study of beta chain features in type 1 diabetes. Data came from immunoSEQ multiplex PCR; TCRdb stores just in-frame clones and leaves some out. The sample carries about 360,000 clones, around 12% recorded once. The sample comprised naive CD4+ T cells from blood. Receptor source: a man aged 18 to 30 in good health. Both conserved end residues are trimmed from each CDR3.

j_gene,v_gene,len,CDR3aa
TRBJ2-5,TRBV5-4,13,ASSLAGGPRETQY
TRBJ2-1,TRBV5-1,13,ASSHDTPSYNEQF
TRBJ1-5,TRBV7-2,13,ASSLGGYSNQPQH
TRBJ2-7,TRBV6-6,12,ASSDGTGSYEQY
TRBJ2-7,TRBV11-2,12,ASSLDRRTYEQY
TRBJ2-4,TRBV5-4,14,ASSPGQGVVENIQY
TRBJ1-1,TRBV29-1,12,SVLILGARTEAF
TRBJ2-7,TRBV20-1,9,SARDNNEQY
TRBJ2-7,TRBV28,11,ASSLAGPYEQY
TRBJ2-2,TRBV7-3,12,ASSFGQNTGELF
TRBJ1-5,TRBV6-6,13,ASSPWTGGNQPQH
TRBJ1-5,TRBV7-9,12,ASSHSVGNQPQH
TRBJ2-1,TRBV7-9,13,ASSLGISGYNEQF
TRBJ2-3,TRBV18,10,ASSRVADTQY
TRBJ2-7,TRBV11-2,13,ASSSPREGTYEQY
-,TRBV7-2,11,ASSGGQGGTQY
TRBJ2-1,TRBV9,13,ASSARLAAHNEQF
TRBJ2-5,TRBV10-3,12,ASAGGTEKETQY
TRBJ2-2,TRBV9,17,ASSVDGDGLAGADGELF
TRBJ2-1,TRBV5-6,14,ASSLYSGRAHNEQF
TRBJ1-5,TRBV5-4,11,ASSLQGLQPQH
TRBJ1-3,TRBV27,13,ASSPRTVSGNTIY
TRBJ2-5,TRBV19,12,ASSPRRRGETQY
TRBJ1-5,TRBV7-9,14,ASSLLAGGSNQPQH
TRBJ2-3,TRBV25-1,12,ARWTSGLTDTQY
TRBJ2-1,TRBV11-2,12,ASSFSALYNEQF
TRBJ1-3,TRBV6-4,11,AASRDSGNTIY
TRBJ1-2,TRBV4-2,11,ASSQAGVMGYT
TRBJ1-4,TRBV27,11,ASQDRASEKLF
TRBJ2-7,TRBV4-1,14,ASSHTQGGRAYEQY
TRBJ2-5,TRBV7-9,13,ASSLVMSGRETQY
TRBJ2-5,TRBV5-1,15,ASSLAAGTSGGETQY
-,TRBV5-1,14,ASSLAFGQGTGEQY
TRBJ1-2,TRBV19,12,ASYPGTTNRGYT
TRBJ2-7,TRBV11-2,12,ASSLVGRTYEQY
TRBJ2-7,TRBV6-5,11,ASRIPRGKEQY
TRBJ2-3,TRBV27,11,ASRKTSTDTQY
TRBJ2-2,TRBV7-2,11,ASSLAFGGELF
TRBJ1-1,TRBV30,10,AWSVGGLPAF
TRBJ2-7,TRBV30,11,AWWGGISYEQY
TRBJ2-2,TRBV4-3,11,ASSQNGGGELF
TRBJ1-1,TRBV6-5,12,ASSVNSLNTEAF
TRBJ2-6,TRBV7-2,13,ASSSQVSEANVLT
TRBJ1-2,TRBV5-1,14,ASSLGSTEHNYGYT
TRBJ1-6,TRBV7-9,13,ASRPRQGNNSPLH
TRBJ2-1,TRBV4-2,13,ASSVDSSSYNEQF
TRBJ2-3,TRBV28,13,ASSSMGRGSDTQY
TRBJ2-7,TRBV28,11,ASWTRGPNEQY
TRBJ1-2,TRBV5-1,12,ASSLNQGSDGYT
TRBJ1-5,TRBV2,13,ASRPGTGGNQPQH
TRBJ1-4,TRBV7-8,12,ASSLGQLNEKLF
TRBJ1-6,TRBV2,14,ASSEQGALHNSPLH
TRBJ2-7,TRBV2,13,ASSGTSGFSYEQY
TRBJ2-7,TRBV10-3,11,AIRAGTAYEQY
TRBJ1-5,TRBV4-1,14,ASSHLAGASNQPQH
TRBJ2-7,TRBV30,10,AWSRGGDEQY
TRBJ2-3,TRBV29-1,11,SATSGREDTQY
TRBJ1-1,TRBV7-3,13,ASSPGGAMNTEAF
TRBJ2-2,TRBV30,12,AWRGTGEVGELF